Listed below are T cell receptor beta chains from one sample, sequenced in a study of OX40 agonist ivuxolimab in advanced cancers. Profiled with immunoSEQ multiplex PCR; TCRdb holds only in-frame clones, not every one. The sample carries about 62,000 clones, roughly 87% recorded once. Sequencing was performed on CD4+ or CD8+ T cells sorted from blood, taken in a trial of the OX40 agonist ivuxolimab. All receptors derive from an adult with an advanced solid tumor such as melanoma, head and neck, liver or kidney cancer. Each CDR3 is given with its conserved first and last residue. D genes are given only for firm matches. Expanded clones get a size class; other rows say once, few or many, or leave the size out.

d_gene	v_gene	j_gene	abundance	CDR3nt	CDR3aa
TRBD1	TRBV7-8	TRBJ2-7	NA	TGTGCCAGCAGCCCACGTGGGCCAGGGGGCTACGAGCAGTACTTC	CASSPRGPGGYEQYF
TRBD1	TRBV7-8	TRBJ1-5	NA	TGTGCCAGCAGCTATACAGGGGGGCCTAATCAGCCCCAGCATTTT	CASSYTGGPNQPQHF
NA	TRBV23-1	TRBJ2-7	NA	TGCGCCAGCAGTCGACAGGAAGTTACCTACGAGCAGTACTTC	CASSRQEVTYEQYF
TRBD1	TRBV27	TRBJ2-1	NA	TGTGCCAGCAGTCCGGACAGGGGTTCCTACAATGAGCAGTTCTTC	CASSPDRGSYNEQFF
TRBD1	TRBV28	TRBJ1-1	NA	TGTGCCAGCAGTTTCAGGGGGCTTATCGCTGAAGCTTTCTTT	CASSFRGLIAEAFF
NA	TRBV10-3	TRBJ1-1	NA	TGTGCCATCAGTGAGTCCGGGCGAACGAACACTGAAGCTTTCTTT	CAISESGRTNTEAFF
TRBD1	TRBV5-1	TRBJ1-2	NA	TGCGCCAGCAGCTTGATGACAGGGAACTATGGCTACACCTTC	CASSLMTGNYGYTF
NA	TRBV15	TRBJ2-5	NA	TGTGCCACCAGCAGACCGTACCAAGAGACCCAGTACTTC	CATSRPYQETQYF
TRBD1	TRBV6-1	TRBJ1-1	NA	TGTGCCAGTCCGAAGAGGGACAGGGGTGAAGCTTTCTTT	CASPKRDRGEAFF
TRBD1	TRBV19	TRBJ2-2	NA	TGTGCCAGTAGTATGTCGTTTAGGACAGGGGACACCGGGGAGCTGTTTTTT	CASSMSFRTGDTGELFF
TRBD2	TRBV7-2	TRBJ2-3	NA	TGTGCCAGCAGTTCTAGCGGGAGTGGGAGCACAGATACGCAGTATTTT	CASSSSGSGSTDTQYF
NA	TRBV28	TRBJ2-7	NA	TGTGCCAGCAGTTGGGACTCCTACGAGCAGTACTTC	CASSWDSYEQYF
TRBD2	TRBV18	TRBJ2-3	NA	TGTGCCAGCTCACCGGCTAGCGGGGGGCCCGGCGGCAGCACAGATACGCAGTATTTT	CASSPASGGPGGSTDTQYF
NA	TRBV9	TRBJ1-5	NA	TGTGCCAGCAGCTTGGGGGGATCTCAGCCCCAGCATTTT	CASSLGGSQPQHF
TRBD2	TRBV5-4	TRBJ2-5	NA	TGTGCCAGCAGCTGGGGACCCTCGGGGGGAGGGGAGACCCAGTACTTC	CASSWGPSGGGETQYF
NA	TRBV7-2	TRBJ2-5	NA	TGTGCCAGCACCCCCTCGGCCGTGATGGGGACCCAGTACTTC	CASTPSAVMGTQYF
TRBD2	TRBV19	TRBJ2-4	NA	TGTGCCAGTAGCCCCGCGGGAGGTGTCAAAAACATTCAGTACTTC	CASSPAGGVKNIQYF
NA	TRBV7-3	TRBJ2-1	NA	TGTGCCAGCAGCTTAATACTGGGTAATGAGCAGTTCTTC	CASSLILGNEQFF
NA	TRBV9	TRBJ1-2	few	TGTGCCAGCAGCGTAGCCCAGAATAACTATGGCTACACCTTC	CASSVAQNNYGYTF
TRBD2	TRBV4-2	TRBJ2-3	NA	TGTGCCAGCAGCCAAGAGGTTAGCGGGGGAGTCGCAGATACGCAGTATTTT	CASSQEVSGGVADTQYF
TRBD1	TRBV27	TRBJ1-2	NA	TGTGCCAGCAGTTTACGTGGGGGGCGACAGGGAACTAACTATGGCTACACCTTC	CASSLRGGRQGTNYGYTF
NA	TRBV18	TRBJ2-1	NA	TGTGCCAGCTCACCATCCCTAGACAATGAGCAGTTCTTC	CASSPSLDNEQFF
NA	TRBV19	TRBJ2-1	NA	TGTGCCAGTAGTAGCGGGTCCTACAATGAGCAGTTCTTC	CASSSGSYNEQFF
NA	TRBV27	TRBJ2-5	NA	TGTGCCAGCAGTGGCGTGGGACGGGCGCAAGAGACCCAGTACTTC	CASSGVGRAQETQYF
TRBD1	TRBV9	TRBJ2-5	NA	TGTGCCAGCAGTGAGGGGGCGGTTGAGACCCAGTACTTC	CASSEGAVETQYF
TRBD1	TRBV19	TRBJ2-7	NA	TGTGCCAGTCAGAAGGGGGCAGGGGTATCCTACGAGCAGTACTTC	CASQKGAGVSYEQYF
TRBD1	TRBV6-1	TRBJ2-1	NA	TGTGCCAGCAATCCCGGGACAGGGCTCAGCAATGAGCAGTTCTTC	CASNPGTGLSNEQFF
NA	TRBV4-3	TRBJ2-5	NA	TGCGCCAGCAGCCTAACGACAGGTCCGTGGGAGACCCAGTACTTC	CASSLTTGPWETQYF
TRBD1	TRBV4-3	TRBJ1-3	NA	TGCGCCAGCAGCTTAGAGGCCCGACAGGGGAGCTCTGGAAACACCATATATTTT	CASSLEARQGSSGNTIYF
TRBD2	TRBV5-1	TRBJ2-2	NA	TGCGCCAGCAGCTTGGAAGGCGGGAGGGGAGCCGGGGAGCTGTTTTTT	CASSLEGGRGAGELFF
NA	TRBV6-1	TRBJ2-3	few	TGTGCCAGCAGTGAAGAAACAGGGCGGTATTTT	CASSEETGRYF
NA	TRBV2	TRBJ2-7	NA	TGTGCCAGCAGGGATAATACCTACGAGCAGTACTTC	CASRDNTYEQYF
NA	TRBV18	TRBJ2-7	NA	TGTGCCAGCTCATATGGGACGGGGACCTACGAGCAGTACTTC	CASSYGTGTYEQYF
NA	TRBV7-2	TRBJ1-2	NA	TGTGCCAGCAGCTCGGGCAGCGTCACCTATGGCTACACCTTC	CASSSGSVTYGYTF
NA	TRBV6-1	TRBJ1-2	NA	TGTGCCAGCAGTCCCAGGTCCCTACCGTATGGCTACACCTTC	CASSPRSLPYGYTF
NA	TRBV21-1	TRBJ2-5	once	TGTGCCAGCAGCGCCAAGGGGGTTGTCCAAGAGACCCAGTACTTC	CASSAKGVVQETQYF
NA	TRBV14	TRBJ1-5	NA	TGTGCCAGCAGCTCCGGACGGTCGAATCAGCCCCAGCATTTT	CASSSGRSNQPQHF
TRBD1	TRBV5-4	TRBJ2-7	NA	TGTGCCAGCAGCCCGTCGACAGGGGGCTTTGGCGAGCAGTACTTC	CASSPSTGGFGEQYF
NA	TRBV6-5	TRBJ2-7	NA	TGTGCCAGCAGTTACGGTAGAGCCTACGAGCAGTACTTC	CASSYGRAYEQYF
NA	TRBV5-4	TRBJ1-5	NA	TGTGCCAGCAGCTTCGGAGGGGGAAGCAATCAGCCCCAGCATTTT	CASSFGGGSNQPQHF
TRBD1	TRBV11-2	TRBJ1-3	NA	TGTGCCAGCAGCTGGGAGGGGGCATCTGGAAACACCATATATTTT	CASSWEGASGNTIYF
TRBD1	TRBV19	TRBJ1-2	NA	TGTGCCAGTAGTATCAGCTGGCAGGGGGTTAACTATGGCTACACCTTC	CASSISWQGVNYGYTF
NA	TRBV28	TRBJ1-1	NA	TGTGCCAGCAGAACTCAGGCGGGATACACTGAAGCTTTCTTT	CASRTQAGYTEAFF
NA	TRBV5-6	TRBJ2-6	NA	TGTGCCAGCCGACCCTCTGGGGCCAACGTCCTGACTTTC	CASRPSGANVLTF
NA	TRBV7-2	TRBJ2-1	NA	TGTGCCAGCAGCTTAGGAACTACCCGAAATGAGCAGTTCTTC	CASSLGTTRNEQFF
NA	TRBV7-2	TRBJ2-6	NA	TGTGCCAGCAGCTTAATCTACCGTCGGGCCACTGGGGCCAACGTCCTGACTTTC	CASSLIYRRATGANVLTF
TRBD1	TRBV15	TRBJ1-5	NA	TGTGCCACCAGCAGAGAACCAGGGGGCCTAAATCAGCCCCAGCATTTT	CATSREPGGLNQPQHF
NA	TRBV15	TRBJ1-5	NA	TGTGCCACCAGCAATTACCCTCCAGGGTTAGGCAATCAGCCCCAGCATTTT	CATSNYPPGLGNQPQHF
NA	TRBV7-6	TRBJ2-5	NA	TGTGCCAGCAGCTTAGCGTATTTCCAGGGTGGACAAGAGACCCAGTACTTC	CASSLAYFQGGQETQYF
TRBD1	TRBV28	TRBJ1-4	NA	TGTGCCAGCAGCGCTGGTCCGGGACAGGGGCTGGGATTTTTT	CASSAGPGQGLGFF
NA	TRBV9	TRBJ1-2	NA	TGTGCCAGCGGCGCCCAAGTGGGGGGAAAGGAAGGCTACACCTTC	CASGAQVGGKEGYTF